This passage covers 2 T cell receptor beta chains from one sample sequenced in a study of cytomegalovirus exposure and HLA in healthy donors. This PCR relied on a set of 60 Vbeta primers and 13 Jbeta primers. TCRdb's copy holds only in-frame clones and misses some; the assay was immunoSEQ multiplex PCR. The table records 220,000 or so clones, approximately 80% of them present only once. Specimen: PBMCs. These receptors were taken from a male donor in good health and CMV-seronegative.

This chain uses TRBV21-1 with TRBJ2-1; no DNA check was done on the table's D call, TRBD2. TRBV21-1 is marked as a pseudogene. CDR3 length: 16 amino acids. CDR3 bases: TGTGCCAGCAGCAAAGGACTAGCGGGGTGGTACAATGAGCAGTTCTTC. Its protein product is CASSKGLAGWYNEQFF.

This sequence joins TRBV15 and TRBJ1-1, with unresolved D. The ends were cut back, 1 base at V and 0 bases at J, with 9 bases in the middle. Germline lookup yields CDR1 LNHNV and CDR2 YYDKDF (reference sequence). This CDR3 is 15 amino acids long. CDR3 nucleotide sequence: TGTGCCACCAGCAGAGTGAGAGGTGTGAACACTGAAGCTTTCTTT. Protein: CATSRVRGVNTEAFF.